This TCR beta chain was identified in a study of identical twins. Findings of the study overall: Among monozygotic twins, out-of-frame TCR alpha sharing exceeded what models predicted.

The CDR3 consists of 11 residues. The V gene's germline CDR1 is MNHEY and CDR2 SMNVEV (reference sequence). V lost 5 bases, J lost 5 bases, and 7 bases lay in between. In TCRdb, the 5' RACE reads were re-called with MiXCR into one record per CDR3 protein. The repertoire consists of approximately 210,000 distinct CDR3 sequences, with over 5% occurring once and the leading ten covering less than 15%. Comments on this clonotype: Its target is unknown.

The sample was also reused in another study, on T cells expressing NK-cell markers. This second study notes: CD3+CD56+NKG2C+, CD3+CD56+NKG2C- and CD3+CD56-NKG2C+ T cells, once sorted, supplied the TCR beta repertoires. Among eight sequenced donors, seven carried HCMV seropositivity while one was seronegative.

Sequenced input: CD8+ T cells sorted from blood. The chain carries TRBV27 and TRBJ2-7, with D possibly being TRBD2 (6 bases). This sequence was found in a woman aged 18-35 years in good health. The CDR3 bases are TGTGCCAGCAGTGGCGGGGACGAGCAGTACTTC. This codes for CASSGGDEQYF.